This T cell receptor (beta chain) emerged from a study of response to subunit inactivated influenza vaccine. Study results and limitations: The authors suggested that few new T cells are recruited per seasonal influenza vaccination.

This CDR3 spans 14 amino acids. V lost 7 bases and J lost 4, with 15 bases in between. The germline V gene encodes CDR1 SGHTA and CDR2 FQGNSA. Details on this clonotype: What it binds is unknown.

MiXCR, run by TCRdb on the RT-PCR reads, gives a single entry per CDR3 protein. Altogether about half a million distinct CDR3 sequences are present, 25% being singletons, with the ten largest covering 1.5% to 2%. The sample consisted of CD4+ T cells sorted from PBMCs, taken more than 4 days after vaccination. The chain is built from TRBV7-2 and TRBJ2-3; no clear D. This receptor was obtained from a man aged 45-65 years who received an inactivated influenza vaccine. DNA of the CDR3: TGTGCCAGCAACAGAGACTTAAGATCAGATACGCAGTATTTT. As protein: CASNRDLRSDTQYF.